A single sample is the source of the 31 T cell receptor beta chains below, sequenced in a study of regulatory T cells in long-lasting Graves disease. Construction of the TCR beta libraries employed iRepertoire HTBI primers in conjunction with Arm-PCR of CDR3 regions. TCRdb re-called the multiplex PCR reads through MiXCR, storing one row per CDR3 protein. The sample gives about 440,000 distinct CDR3 sequences, approximately 15% of which show up once; 16% is in the top ten. The time point is: newly diagnosed GD, antithyroid drugs for less than 3 months. The authors made the TCR library using RNA they extracted from PBMCs. These data were likewise used in another study, on T cells in Graves' hyperthyroidism and ophthalmopathy.

The sequenced sample was peripheral blood mononuclear cells (PBMCs), obtained at new diagnosis, from a patient treated with antithyroid drugs. These receptors were collected from a woman in her thirties with Graves disease.

This clonotype was observed at least ten times. CDR3 amino acids: CASSPDRVRYEQYF. CDR3 nucleotide sequence: TGTGCCAGCAGCCCGGACAGGGTAAGATACGAGCAGTACTTC. The chain is built from TRBV6-1 and TRBJ2-7; 8 positions agree with TRBD1. The CDR3 has 14 residues. The trim removed 6 bases at V and 4 bases at J, leaving 8 bases unmatched. Germline CDR1 is MNHNS and CDR2 is SASEGT.

Regarding this clonotype: A much larger clone differs from this one at a single base, so this may be a read error. The J gene is TRBJ2-1, the V gene TRBV12-3 or TRBV12-4; D is unclear. This CDR3 region has 14 residues. Trimming took 3 bases from V and 10 from J, leaving 16 bases between them. In nucleotides, the CDR3 is TGTGCCAGCAGTTTGACCGAGTCTTCCGGGGAGCAGTTCTTC. Encoded protein: CASSLTESSGEQFF.

This clonotype was seen many times. The chain couples TRBV28 to TRBJ1-6; 7 bases agree with TRBD1. The CDR3 loop spans 15 amino acids. V lost 5 bases and J lost 7; bases outside the gene matches: 8. CDR1 is MDHEN, CDR2 SYDVKM, per germline. DNA for the CDR3: TGTGCCAGCAGTCCGACAGGGAGGGGAAATTCACCCCTCCACTTT. The encoded protein is CASSPTGRGNSPLHF. Combining the CDR3 with reference TRBV28 and TRBJ1-6 gives the whole variable domain DVKVTQSSRYLVKRTGEKVFLECVQDMDHENMFWYRQDPGLGLRLIYFSYDVKMKEKGDIPEGYSVSREKKERFSLILESASTNQTSMYLCASSPTGRGNSPLHFGNGTRLTVT.

This clonotype has a count of ten or more. The V gene is TRBV30, the J gene TRBJ2-3, with 10 bases lining up with TRBD2. This CDR3 has 15 residues. Germline lookup yields CDR1 GTSNPN and CDR2 SVGIG (reference sequence). V gave up 0 bases and J gave up 5 bases; unmatched junction bases: 5. The CDR3 DNA sequence: TGTGCCTGGAGTGTAACTAGCGGGGTCAGAGATACGCAGTATTTT. Encoded protein: CAWSVTSGVRDTQYF.

The J gene is TRBJ2-7, the V gene TRBV5-8; TRBD1 matches 12 bases. This CDR3 has 15 amino acids. Germline CDR1 reads SGHTS; CDR2 reads YDEGEE. V lost 4 bases to trimming and J lost 3 bases; unmatched junction nucleotides: 5. The CDR3 region is CASSPGQGAVYEQYF. The CDR3 nucleotides are TGTGCCAGCAGCCCGGGACAGGGGGCGGTCTACGAGCAGTACTTC.

The chain uses TRBV6-2 or TRBV6-3 and TRBJ2-7; maybe TRBD2 (6 bases). Trimming pared 4 bases from V and 1 base from J, leaving 14 bases between. The CDR3 runs 15 residues. Germline CDR1 MNHEY, CDR2 SVGEGT. The CDR3 DNA is TGTGCCAGCAGTTCCCCCGGGGGTCTGTCCTACGAGCAGTACTTC. The encoded protein is CASSSPGGLSYEQYF.

This clonotype has ten or more counts. The chain joins TRBV12-3 or TRBV12-4 to TRBJ2-1, with D maybe TRBD1 (6 bases). The CDR3 loop spans 12 amino acids. V lost 6 bases and J lost 10, with 13 bases in between. The CDR3 nucleotides read TGTGCCAGCAGCAGGGGACGGCCGGAGCAGTTCTTC. Amino acids: CASSRGRPEQFF.

This clonotype has a count of ten or more. This sequence joins TRBV5-1 and TRBJ2-1; 9 bases agree with TRBD2. J lost 2 bases, V lost 2 bases, and 2 bases had no gene match. The V gene's germline CDR1 is SGHRS and CDR2 YFSETQ. This CDR3 is built from 15 residues. The CDR3 protein is CASSFASGTYNEQFF. The CDR3, as DNA: TGCGCCAGCAGCTTTGCTAGCGGGACCTACAATGAGCAGTTCTTC. Complete variable domain (other parts from reference TRBV5-1 and TRBJ2-1): KAGVTQTPRYLIKTRGQQVTLSCSPISGHRSVSWYQQTPGQGLQFLFEYFSETQRNKGNFPGRFSGRQFSNSRSEMNVSTLELGDSALYLCASSFASGTYNEQFFGPGTRLTVL.

J is TRBJ2-3 and V is TRBV6-1, with D uncertain. The germline V gene has CDR1 MNHNS and CDR2 SASEGT. Trimming shortened V by 5 bases and J by 2 bases, and 14 bases separated the two germline ends. The CDR3 length is 15 residues. CDR3 residues: CASSLYDSLTDTQYF. Here the CDR3 DNA reads TGTGCCAGCAGTCTATACGACTCGCTCACAGATACGCAGTATTTT.

This clonotype was counted only a few times. J is TRBJ1-2 and V is TRBV3-1; TRBD1 aligns across 9 bases. The length of the CDR3 is 19 residues. The germline CDR1 and CDR2 sequences are LGHDT and YNNKEL (reference sequence). The V gene end was trimmed by 0 bases and the J gene end by 8 bases; junction bases not matched to a gene: 19. CDR3: CASSQERGQGDLRPGGYTF. For the CDR3, the DNA is TGTGCCAGCAGCCAAGAGAGGGGACAGGGTGATTTGAGGCCTGGCGGCTACACCTTC. Full variable domain (outside the CDR3, taken from reference TRBV3-1 and TRBJ1-2): DTAVSQTPKYLVTQMGNDKSIKCEQNLGHDTMYWYKQDSKKFLKIMFSYNNKELIINETVPNRFSPKSPDKAHLNLHINSLELGDSAVYFCASSQERGQGDLRPGGYTFGSGTRLTVV.

Many counts were recorded for this clonotype. The chain employs TRBV6-1 and TRBJ2-1; 9 nucleotides match TRBD2. Germline loops: CDR1 MNHNS, CDR2 SASEGT. This CDR3 is built from 14 residues. The ends lost 6 bases at V and 6 bases at J; junction bases unmatched: 6. The CDR3 DNA follows: TGTGCCAGCAGAATGGGACTAGCTAGCAATGAGCAGTTCTTC. It codes for CASRMGLASNEQFF.

This clonotype has only a few counts. V is TRBV24-1 and J is TRBJ2-5; D is undetermined. The germline gives CDR1 KGHDR, CDR2 SFDVKD. V lost 4 bases, J lost 7 bases, and 9 bases lay in between. This CDR3 contains 12 residues. The chain's CDR3 is CATSEGYGTQYF. CDR3 DNA: TGTGCCACCAGTGAAGGGTACGGGACCCAGTACTTC.

This clonotype was seen many times. This chain joins TRBV24-1 and TRBJ2-3; TRBD1 matches 7 bases. V shed 4 bases and J 6 bases; nucleotides not matched to a gene: 6. The germline V gene has CDR1 KGHDR and CDR2 SFDVKD. The CDR3 is made up of 14 amino acids. The CDR3 DNA sequence: TGTGCCACCAGTGACCCCGGGACAGCCGATACGCAGTATTTT. It is translated as CATSDPGTADTQYF.

At least ten counts were recorded for this clonotype. The genes are TRBV9 and TRBJ2-7; 9 nucleotides line up with TRBD2. V lost 3 bases, J lost 2 bases, and 6 bases stayed unmatched. The CDR3 is 15 residues long. The germline gives CDR1 SGDLS, CDR2 YYNGEE. Here the CDR3 reads CASSAMAGGPYEQYF. In DNA form, the CDR3 reads TGTGCCAGCAGCGCCATGGCGGGAGGGCCCTACGAGCAGTACTTC.

This clonotype was seen only a few times. The genes are TRBV5-1 and TRBJ2-5; TRBD2 might be the D (5 bases). The DNA end is more similar to TRBJ2-1, so the J call may be wrong. The germline V gene encodes CDR1 SGHRS and CDR2 YFSETQ. The CDR3 consists of 14 residues. CDR3 residues: CASSLVPGNNEQFF. The DNA for the CDR3 is TGCGCCAGCAGCTTGGTTCCCGGGAACAATGAGCAGTTCTTC.

This clonotype was observed many times. The chain employs TRBV11-1 and TRBJ1-1, with unresolved D. V shed 3 bases and J shed 1 base, with 12 bases lying between them. The CDR3 has 15 amino acids. CDR1 is SGHAT, CDR2 FQDESV, per germline (reference sequence). CDR3 loop: CASSFGIRQNTEAFF. In DNA form, the CDR3 reads TGTGCCAGCAGCTTTGGAATCCGGCAGAACACTGAAGCTTTCTTT.

This clonotype was seen ten or more times. The rearrangement links TRBV20-1 to TRBJ2-3; D is possibly TRBD2 (6 bases). Germline CDR1 and CDR2: DFQATT and SNEGSKA (reference sequence). V was clipped by 1 base and J by 0 bases, with 8 bases between them. This CDR3 contains 14 residues. CDR3 nucleotide sequence: TGCAGTGCTAGAGGGCGGGAAAGCACAGATACGCAGTATTTT. It is translated as CSARGRESTDTQYF.

The chain is built from TRBV6-1 and TRBJ1-1, with D uncertain. V lost 6 bases, J lost 1 base, and 9 bases lay in between. The germline V gene has CDR1 MNHNS and CDR2 SASEGT. This CDR3 has 13 amino acids. CDR3 residues: CASRGGQNTEAFF. The CDR3 coding sequence is TGTGCCAGCAGGGGAGGGCAGAACACTGAAGCTTTCTTT.

This clonotype came up once. A much larger clone sits a single nucleotide away, making a read error possible. This sequence joins TRBV24-1 and TRBJ2-3; D possibly corresponds to TRBD1 (5 bases). The CDR3 runs 15 residues. The germline CDR1 and CDR2 sequences are KGHDR and SFDVKD. Here the CDR3 reads CTTSDVGFRGDTQYF. In DNA form, the CDR3 reads TGTACCACCAGTGACGTGGGATTTAGGGGCGATACGCAGTATTTT.

This clonotype has at least ten counts. The gene calls are TRBV6-1 and TRBJ2-1; a weak D match, TRBD2 (5 bases). Deletions cut 6 bases from V and 4 bases from J, with 16 bases between. Germline CDR1 is MNHNS and CDR2 is SASEGT. CDR3 size: 15 residues. The CDR3 spells CASSRGLERYNEQFF. CDR3 DNA sequence: TGTGCCAGCAGCCGAGGGCTAGAACGTTACAATGAGCAGTTCTTC.

This clonotype was found a few times. The chain recombines TRBV10-3 with TRBJ2-3, with TRBD2 matching over 16 bases. J lost 3 bases, V lost 7 bases, and 10 bases had no gene match. In germline, CDR1 is ENHRY, CDR2 SYGVKD. The CDR3 has 18 residues. The CDR3 nucleotides read TGTGCCATCAAATCCGGGACTAGCGGGAGGGCCTTGACAGATACGCAGTATTTT. Amino acid sequence: CAIKSGTSGRALTDTQYF.

This clonotype has more than one count but fewer than ten. The CDR3 is CASSQGSSGGGNTIYF. The CDR3 coding sequence is TGCGCCAGCAGCCAAGGATCCTCGGGGGGCGGAAACACCATATATTTT. The genes are TRBV4-1 and TRBJ1-3; D possibly corresponds to TRBD1 (6 bases). V dropped 1 base and J dropped 4 bases, with 14 bases sitting between them. Germline V CDR1 and CDR2: MGHRA, YSYEKL. This CDR3 is built from 16 residues.

The sample holds many counts of this clonotype. The gene calls are TRBV20-1 and TRBJ2-1; no reliable D call. Germline CDR1 is DFQATT and CDR2 is SNEGSKA (reference sequence). Trimming removed 3 bases from V and 0 bases from J, with 9 bases in between. The CDR3 contains 14 residues. In DNA, the CDR3 is TGCAGTGCTAGTAAAATCGGCTCCTACAATGAGCAGTTCTTC. It encodes CSASKIGSYNEQFF.

About this clonotype itself: An end of the junction differs from the germline gene, which may be a read error. V is TRBV12-3 or TRBV12-4 and J is TRBJ2-5, with 14 bases that match TRBD2. The CDR3 runs to 16 residues. CDR3 region: CASSPQTSGRVETQCF. Written as DNA, the CDR3 is TGTGCCAGCAGTCCGCAGACTAGCGGGAGGGTGGAGACCCAGTGCTTC.

A note on this clonotype: With a much larger clone just one base away, this may be a read error. In this CDR3 the conserved last residue, phenylalanine or tryptophan, is missing, so a read error is likely. This sequence joins TRBV20-1 and TRBJ2-1; 11 nucleotides agree with TRBD2. The CDR3 is 14 amino acids. J was trimmed by 6 bases and V by 2 bases; bases with no gene match: 3. Per germline, CDR1 DFQATT and CDR2 SNEGSKA (reference sequence). The CDR3 DNA sequence: TGCAGTGCTAGAAGGCTAGCGGGAGGCAATGAGCAGTTCTCC. It codes for CSARRLAGGNEQFS.

This clonotype was found many times. Written as DNA, the CDR3 is TGTGCCAGCAGCTTACCTCGGCGGGCGGAGCTGTTTTTT. It specifies CASSLPRRAELFF. The chain uses TRBV11-2 and TRBJ2-2; D might be TRBD2 (5 bases). The ends were cut back, 2 bases at V and 10 bases at J, with 11 bases in the middle. Germline lookup yields CDR1 SGHAT and CDR2 FQNNGV. This CDR3 has 13 amino acids.

The chain links TRBV12-3 or TRBV12-4 to TRBJ1-1; no clear D. V was shortened by 1 base and J by 2 bases, with 11 bases between the two germline ends. The CDR3 length is 15 residues. The CDR3 DNA is TGTGCCAGCAGTTTAGGGGGAGGCTCCAACACTGAAGCTTTCTTT. Its protein product is CASSLGGGSNTEAFF.

V usage is TRBV7-8 and J usage is TRBJ2-7; 7 bases match TRBD1. V dropped 5 bases and J dropped 2; count of bases not matched to a gene: 24. This CDR3 spans 20 amino acids. In germline, CDR1 is SGHVS, CDR2 FQNEAQ. The CDR3 here is CASSPQGVVYRESRTYEQYF. The CDR3 region has the DNA TGTGCCAGCAGCCCCCAGGGGGTGGTTTACAGGGAAAGTCGAACCTACGAGCAGTACTTC.

In its sample, this clonotype was seen many times. The chain is built from TRBV2 and TRBJ1-5, with D uncertain. The germline CDR1 and CDR2 sequences are SNHLY and FYNNEI. CDR3 length equals 14 residues. The ends were cut back, 4 bases at V and 3 bases at J, with 10 bases in the middle. For the CDR3, the DNA is TGTGCCAGCAGTGCGATTTCCGTCAATCAGCCCCAGCATTTT. It translates to CASSAISVNQPQHF. Variable domain in full (rest from reference TRBV2 and TRBJ1-5): EPEVTQTPSHQVTQMGQEVILRCVPISNHLYFYWYRQILGQKVEFLVSFYNNEISEKSEIFDDQFSVERPDGSNFTLKIRSTKLEDSAMYFCASSAISVNQPQHFGDGTRLSIL.

In this sample, this clonotype turned up many times. This sequence joins TRBV2 and TRBJ1-5, with D possibly matching TRBD1 (6 bases). Trimming removed 5 bases from V and 5 bases from J, with 13 bases in between. This CDR3 is 14 amino acids long. Germline lookup yields CDR1 SNHLY and CDR2 FYNNEI. The CDR3 sequence is CASSKGHLDQPQHF. CDR3 nucleotides: TGTGCCAGCAGTAAGGGACACCTTGATCAGCCCCAGCATTTT.

The chain employs TRBV6-2 or TRBV6-3 and TRBJ2-2; D is possibly TRBD1 (6 bases). CDR3 length equals 14 residues. Trimming shortened V by 2 bases and J by 4 bases, and 8 bases separated the two germline ends. Germline V gives CDR1 MNHEY, CDR2 SVGEGT. CDR3 loop: CASSYGGSTGELFF. The CDR3 DNA follows: TGTGCCAGCAGTTACGGGGGCAGCACCGGGGAGCTGTTTTTT.